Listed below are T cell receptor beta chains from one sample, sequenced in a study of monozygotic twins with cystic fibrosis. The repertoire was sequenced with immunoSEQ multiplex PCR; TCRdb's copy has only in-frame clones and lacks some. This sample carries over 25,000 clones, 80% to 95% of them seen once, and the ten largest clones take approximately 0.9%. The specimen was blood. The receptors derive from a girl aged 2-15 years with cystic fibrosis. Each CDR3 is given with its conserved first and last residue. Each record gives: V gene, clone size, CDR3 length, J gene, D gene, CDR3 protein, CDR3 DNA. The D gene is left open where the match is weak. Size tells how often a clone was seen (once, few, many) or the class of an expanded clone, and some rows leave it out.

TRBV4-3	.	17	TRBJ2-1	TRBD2	CASSPQSSGRGLNEQFF	TGCGCCAGCAGCCCCCAGTCAAGCGGGAGAGGGCTCAATGAGCAGTTCTTC
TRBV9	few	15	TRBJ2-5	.	CASSVETSAGETQYF	TGTGCCAGCAGCGTAGAAACTAGTGCAGGAGAGACCCAGTACTTC
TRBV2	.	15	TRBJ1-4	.	CASSEAGQGVKKLFF	TGTGCCAGCAGTGAGGCAGGCCAGGGTGTTAAAAAACTGTTTTTT
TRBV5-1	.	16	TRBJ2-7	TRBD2	CASSLAPSGSVYEQYF	TGCGCCAGCAGCTTGGCCCCTAGCGGGAGTGTCTACGAGCAGTACTTC
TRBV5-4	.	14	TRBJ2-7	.	CASSPQQTYDEQYF	TGTGCCAGCAGCCCCCAGCAGACGTACGACGAGCAGTACTTC
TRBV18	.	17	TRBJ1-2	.	CASSSPGTPGVNYGYTF	TGTGCCAGCTCGTCACCGGGAACCCCTGGAGTAAACTATGGCTACACCTTC
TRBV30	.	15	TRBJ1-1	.	CAWSVPRRVNTEAFF	TGTGCCTGGAGTGTACCTCGGCGGGTTAACACTGAAGCTTTCTTT
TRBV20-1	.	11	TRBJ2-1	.	CSARSVNEQFF	TGCAGTGCTAGGTCAGTAAATGAGCAGTTCTTC
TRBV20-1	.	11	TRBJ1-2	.	CSAGGSYGYTF	TGCAGTGCCGGGGGTTCCTATGGCTACACCTTC
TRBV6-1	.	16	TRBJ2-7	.	CASSVNHRGLYPEQYF	TGTGCCAGCAGTGTAAACCACCGGGGCCTTTATCCCGAGCAGTACTTC
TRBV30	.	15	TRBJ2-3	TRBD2	CAWSHSGSSADTQYF	TGTGCCTGGAGTCATAGCGGGAGTAGCGCAGATACGCAGTATTTT
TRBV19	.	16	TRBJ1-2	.	CASRPWPDTSNYGYTF	TGTGCCAGTAGACCCTGGCCGGACACCTCAAACTATGGCTACACCTTC
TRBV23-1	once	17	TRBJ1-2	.	CASSQLRRRPSTDGYTF	TGCGCCAGCAGTCAATTACGTCGGAGACCGTCGACAGATGGCTACACCTTC
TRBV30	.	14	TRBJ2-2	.	CAWSVVGLGGELFF	TGTGCCTGGAGTGTAGTGGGGTTGGGCGGGGAGCTGTTTTTT
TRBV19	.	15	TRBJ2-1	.	CASSIRGGFGNEQFF	TGTGCCAGTAGTATTCGGGGCGGGTTCGGGAATGAGCAGTTCTTC
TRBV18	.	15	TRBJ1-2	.	CASSPLGDPNYGYTF	TGTGCCAGCTCACCCCTGGGGGACCCTAACTATGGCTACACCTTC
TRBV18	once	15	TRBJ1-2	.	CASSPHSPVWYGYTF	TGTGCCAGCTCACCACACAGCCCCGTGTGGTATGGCTACACCTTC
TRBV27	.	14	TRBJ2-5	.	CASSTDICGETQYF	TGTGCCAGCAGTACAGATATTTGCGGGGAGACCCAGTACTTC
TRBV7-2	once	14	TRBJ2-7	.	CASSGDIASYEQYF	TGTGCCAGCAGCGGGGACATCGCTTCCTACGAGCAGTACTTC
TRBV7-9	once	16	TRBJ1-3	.	CASSGSRPDSGNTIYF	TGTGCCAGCAGCGGTTCCAGACCGGACTCTGGAAACACCATATATTTT